The next 28 T cell receptor beta chains were all read from a single sample in a study of T cells in Graves' hyperthyroidism and ophthalmopathy. Regions amplified from RNA transcripts were the TCR beta CDR3 regions. In the first-round RT-PCR of the TCR CDR3, the HTBI primer set was used. TCRdb independently ran MiXCR on the multiplex PCR reads; one entry per CDR3 protein. The data show more than 550,000 distinct CDR3 sequences, about 19% seen once. Sequencing used blood. Receptors originate from a woman aged 45-65 years with Graves' hyperthyroidism that later progressed to Graves' ophthalmopathy.

This clonotype was detected ten times or more. The chain uses TRBV3-1 and TRBJ2-2, with TRBD2 identical over 12 bases. Germline trimming cut 4 bases from V and 5 bases from J; bases unmatched to any gene: 5. CDR1 and CDR2 from the germline V gene are LGHDT and YNNKEL (reference sequence). The CDR3 covers 16 residues. The CDR3: CASSRLAGGPTGELFF. CDR3 nucleotides: TGTGCCAGCAGCCGCCTAGCGGGGGGGCCGACCGGGGAGCTGTTTTTT.

V and J are TRBV19 and TRBJ1-6, with 9 bases identical to TRBD1. Germline V gene lookup returns CDR1 LNHDA and CDR2 SQIVND (reference sequence). This CDR3 is 16 amino acids long. Trimming removed 3 bases from V and 3 bases from J; junction bases left unmatched: 3. The CDR3: CASSMTGGFYNSPLHF. CDR3 nucleotides: TGTGCCAGTAGTATGACAGGGGGGTTCTATAATTCACCCCTCCACTTT.

This clonotype was seen repeatedly, ten times or more. The V and J genes are TRBV20-1 and TRBJ1-2; D possibly corresponds to TRBD1 (5 bases). The CDR3 extends over 14 amino acids. Germline values: CDR1 DFQATT, CDR2 SNEGSKA (reference sequence). The V end lost 0 bases, the J end lost 8 bases, and 16 bases lay between the germline ends. The CDR3: CSARDSRVQGGYTF. In DNA form, the CDR3 reads TGCAGTGCTAGAGATAGCAGGGTCCAAGGCGGCTACACCTTC.

The count of this clonotype is one. The chain couples TRBV5-1 to TRBJ2-7; D remains ambiguous. The CDR3 is 14 residues long. Trimming cost V 4 bases and J 3 bases, with 14 bases left between them. Germline values: CDR1 SGHRS, CDR2 YFSETQ. CDR3: CASSLPGDHYEQYF. The CDR3 DNA is TGCGCCAGCAGCCTCCCTGGTGACCACTACGAGCAGTACTTC.

In its sample, this clonotype was seen a few times. This chain links TRBV10-2 with TRBJ2-3, with TRBD2 identical over 10 bases. CDR3 size: 15 residues. V lost 9 bases, J lost 8 bases, and 14 bases stayed unmatched. Germline assignment: CDR1 WSHSY and CDR2 SAAADI. The CDR3: CARRGASGGFVTQYF. DNA for the CDR3: TGCGCCAGGAGAGGGGCTAGCGGGGGATTTGTTACGCAGTATTTT.

This clonotype showed up many times. The chain combines TRBV12-3 or TRBV12-4 with TRBJ2-7, with D uncertain. CDR3 length equals 14 residues. V lost 7 bases and J lost 2, with 15 bases in between. The CDR3 nucleotides read TGTGCCAGCACCCAATCAAATACCCCCTACGAGCAGTACTTC. Protein product: CASTQSNTPYEQYF.

The CDR3 sequence is CASSQGRGLRQPQHF. The CDR3, as DNA: TGTGCCAGCAGCCAGGGCAGGGGGTTACGTCAGCCCCAGCATTTT. The J gene is TRBJ1-5, the V gene TRBV3-1; 7 bases agree with TRBD1. This CDR3 comprises 15 residues. Trimming cost V 3 bases and J 6 bases; bases outside gene matches: 8. CDR1 is LGHDT and CDR2 is YNNKEL in the germline V gene (reference sequence).

This clonotype has just a few counts. This sequence joins TRBV15 and TRBJ1-1; D is possibly TRBD1 (5 bases). The V end lost 7 bases, the J end lost 7 bases, and 19 bases lay between the germline ends. Germline V lookup: CDR1 LNHNV, CDR2 YYDKDF (reference sequence). The CDR3 contains 14 residues. Here the CDR3 reads CATKYEGRVIEAFF. Here the CDR3 DNA reads TGTGCCACCAAGTACGAGGGGCGGGTGATTGAAGCTTTCTTT.

This clonotype was seen repeatedly, ten times or more. The chain carries TRBV7-6 and TRBJ1-5; 8 bases are shared with TRBD1. V lost 5 bases and J lost 3; bases outside the gene matches: 3. From germline, CDR1 is SGHVS and CDR2 FNYEAQ. The CDR3 sequence is 14 residues long. DNA for the CDR3: TGTGCCAGCAGCCCAGGGGGCCCCAATCAGCCCCAGCATTTT. Its protein product is CASSPGGPNQPQHF.

Regarding this clonotype: A junction end diverges from the germline sequence, so it may reflect a read error. The chain employs TRBV6-9 and TRBJ1-4; TRBD1 matches at 10 bases. Germline V gene sequence: CDR1 MNHGY, CDR2 SVAAGI. The length of the CDR3 is 15 residues. CDR3 DNA sequence: TGTGCCAACAGTTTAGGGGGGACAGGGGCCGAAAAACTGTTTTTT. Translation gives CANSLGGTGAEKLFF.

V gene TRBV7-9 combines with J gene TRBJ1-6; no clear D. Trimming took off 5 bases at V and 8 bases at J, with 10 bases between the two ends. Looked up from germline, CDR1 is SEHNR and CDR2 is FQNEAQ (reference sequence). This CDR3 region has 13 residues. Here the CDR3 DNA reads TGTGCCAGCAGCCCCCACCAGGATTCACCCCTCCACTTT. This translates into CASSPHQDSPLHF.

This clonotype was picked up many times. The chain couples TRBV5-5 to TRBJ2-3, with a possible D match to TRBD2 (5 bases). V was trimmed by 6 bases and J by 5 bases, leaving 16 bases between them. Germline V gives CDR1 SGHKS, CDR2 YYEKEE (reference sequence). The CDR3 spans 14 residues. CDR3 coding DNA: TGTGCCAGCATCCGCGAGGGCTTCGGAGATACGCAGTATTTT. Its translation is CASIREGFGDTQYF.

The chain combines TRBV10-3 with TRBJ2-3, with D possibly being TRBD2 (5 bases). Looked up from germline, CDR1 is ENHRY and CDR2 is SYGVKD. This CDR3 region has 14 residues. The V gene lost 4 bases and the J gene lost 2 bases, with 10 bases spanning the gap. CDR3 coding DNA: TGTGCCATCAGTGCTCGGGATCACACAGATACGCAGTATTTT. Translated, it gives CAISARDHTDTQYF.

CDR3 sequence reads: CASSEEFTEAFF. The CDR3 DNA is TGTGCCAGCAGTGAAGAGTTCACTGAAGCTTTCTTT. J is TRBJ1-1 and V is TRBV2; D is ambiguous. Germline values: CDR1 SNHLY, CDR2 FYNNEI. The length of the CDR3 is 12 residues. The ends were cut back, 1 base at V and 4 bases at J, with 4 bases in the middle.

This clonotype was detected a few times. As DNA, the CDR3 is TGCAGCGCCGAAGGGGGGCGAAGCACAGATACGCAGTATTTT. It codes for CSAEGGRSTDTQYF. The chain has TRBV29-1 and TRBJ2-3; D possibly uses TRBD1 or TRBD2 (6 bases each). The CDR3 consists of 14 residues. Germline CDR1 is SQVTM and CDR2 is ANQGSEA. Trimming removed 7 bases from V and 0 bases from J, with 14 bases in between.

The chain combines TRBV7-2 with TRBJ2-7, with D possibly TRBD2 on 6 matching bases. Trimming took 1 base from V and 1 from J, leaving 11 bases between them. CDR3 length: 15 amino acids. Germline CDR1 reads SGHTA; CDR2 reads FQGNSA. Written as DNA, the CDR3 is TGTGCCAGCAGCTTAGTAGCGGACGGATCCTACGAGCAGTACTTC. This encodes CASSLVADGSYEQYF.

This clonotype has at least ten counts. This chain connects TRBV5-1 to TRBJ2-1, with 9 bases that match TRBD1. The CDR3 length is 14 residues. CDR1 SGHRS and CDR2 YFSETQ come from the germline V gene. V dropped 1 base and J dropped 6; count of bases not matched to a gene: 2. The CDR3: CASSLRTGVNEQFF. CDR3 in DNA: TGCGCCAGCAGCTTGAGGACAGGGGTCAATGAGCAGTTCTTC.

V is TRBV20-1 and J is TRBJ1-4, with TRBD1 matching over 9 bases. With 3 bases clipped from V and 3 bases from J, the junction kept 5 bases outside the gene matches. In germline, CDR1 is DFQATT, CDR2 SNEGSKA (reference sequence). This CDR3 is built from 15 residues. The CDR3 loop reads CSASKDRGANEKLFF. CDR3 nucleotide sequence: TGCAGTGCTAGTAAGGACAGGGGTGCTAATGAAAAACTGTTTTTT.

This clonotype showed up just a few times. V is TRBV10-3 and J is TRBJ1-1; D remains unclear. Trimming took 0 bases from V and 7 from J, leaving 15 bases between them. CDR3 length: 15 amino acids. Germline V gene data show CDR1 as ENHRY and CDR2 as SYGVKD. CDR3 coding DNA: TGTGCCATCAGTGAGTCGGACCGTGCACGCCATGAAGCTTTCTTT. Encoded protein: CAISESDRARHEAFF.

This clonotype occurred many times. The rearrangement links TRBV11-3 to TRBJ2-2; D is possibly TRBD1 or TRBD2 (5 bases each). Germline V CDR1 and CDR2: SGHNT, YENEEA. This CDR3 has 15 amino acids. V lost 2 bases to trimming and J lost 4 bases, with 11 bases between them. The CDR3 region is CASSLKGRGTGELFF. The CDR3 DNA is TGTGCCAGCAGCTTAAAGGGACGAGGCACCGGGGAGCTGTTTTTT.

The chain links TRBV19 to TRBJ1-1; 10 bases match TRBD1. The length of the CDR3 is 16 residues. The V gene end was trimmed by 7 bases and the J gene end by 3 bases; junction bases not matched to a gene: 11. Germline CDR1 LNHDA, CDR2 SQIVND (reference sequence). CDR3 region: CASNPRTGGGDTEAFF. For the CDR3, the DNA is TGTGCCAGTAACCCTCGGACAGGGGGGGGGGACACTGAAGCTTTCTTT.

This clonotype was recorded at least ten times. The chain employs TRBV5-5 and TRBJ1-1; D gene unclear. Trimming shortened V by 0 bases and J by 4 bases, and 10 bases separated the two germline ends. This CDR3 comprises 14 residues. The germline V gene encodes CDR1 SGHKS and CDR2 YYEKEE (reference sequence). CDR3 in DNA: TGTGCCAGCAGCTTGGGATGGTTGGGCACTGAAGCTTTCTTT. It specifies CASSLGWLGTEAFF.

The chain couples TRBV15 to TRBJ1-4, with D uncertain. The CDR3 is 14 amino acids. Trimming took off 8 bases at V and 5 bases at J, with 15 bases between the two ends. Germline CDR1 LNHNV, CDR2 YYDKDF (reference sequence). In DNA, the CDR3 is TGTGCCACCCGTAAGCGGGGAGGGAATGAAAAACTGTTTTTT. As protein: CATRKRGGNEKLFF.

At least ten counts were recorded for this clonotype. The V call is TRBV12-3 or TRBV12-4, the J call TRBJ1-3, with a possible D match to TRBD1 (6 bases). The germline V and J ends were trimmed by 3 bases and 0 bases, with 9 bases remaining between them. The CDR3 loop spans 15 amino acids. The CDR3 loop is CASSFQGISGNTIYF. The CDR3, as DNA: TGTGCCAGCAGTTTTCAGGGGATCTCTGGAAACACCATATATTTT.

V usage is TRBV2 and J usage is TRBJ1-6; D gene uncertain. The germline V and J ends were trimmed by 6 bases and 5 bases, with 8 bases remaining between them. Germline V gives CDR1 SNHLY, CDR2 FYNNEI. CDR3 length: 13 residues. For the CDR3, the DNA is TGTGCCAGCAGAGACCCAAATAATTCACCCCTCCACTTT. Translation gives CASRDPNNSPLHF.

This clonotype has a count of ten or more. The chain couples TRBV12-3 or TRBV12-4 to TRBJ1-1; 9 bases agree with TRBD1. The CDR3 extends over 17 amino acids. The trim removed 5 bases at V and 0 bases at J, leaving 10 bases unmatched. CDR3 nucleotide sequence: TGTGCCAGCAGTCCCTCCGGGACAGGGATCCTGAACACTGAAGCTTTCTTT. Translation: CASSPSGTGILNTEAFF.

This clonotype was recorded at least ten times. The rearrangement joins TRBV5-1 to TRBJ2-1; 8 nucleotides align to TRBD1. Germline V gene lookup returns CDR1 SGHRS and CDR2 YFSETQ. Unmatched junction bases numbered 8, after V lost 2 bases and J lost 7 bases. This CDR3 region has 15 residues. CDR3 coding DNA: TGCGCCAGCAGCTTAGACAGGGGTTCTTCAAATGAGCAGTTCTTC. This sequence encodes CASSLDRGSSNEQFF.

This clonotype was observed many times. The chain joins TRBV30 to TRBJ1-5; 8 positions match TRBD1. Germline CDR1 reads GTSNPN; CDR2 reads SVGIG (reference sequence). CDR3 length: 15 amino acids. The V gene end was trimmed by 2 bases and the J gene end by 4 bases; junction bases not matched to a gene: 7. CDR3 sequence (DNA): TGTGCCTGGAGTCACAAGGACAGGGATAATCAGCCCCAGCATTTT. It is translated as CAWSHKDRDNQPQHF.